This entry lists 16 T cell receptor beta chains sequenced from one sample in a study of T cells in Graves' hyperthyroidism and ophthalmopathy. Using RNA transcripts as the source, TCR beta CDR3 regions were amplified. HTBI primers were the set used in a first-round RT-PCR of the TCR CDR3. TCRdb reprocessed the multiplex PCR reads via MiXCR and lists one record per CDR3 protein. The table includes under 550,000 distinct CDR3 sequences, about 13% detected once. The specimen was blood. Every receptor here comes from a woman aged 18-29 years with Graves' hyperthyroidism.

The chain combines TRBV2 with TRBJ2-7; TRBD1 matches at 8 bases. Germline CDR1 is SNHLY and CDR2 is FYNNEI. The CDR3 is 14 residues long. Unmatched junction bases numbered 5, after V lost 5 bases and J lost 2 bases. The CDR3 reads CASSREQGAYEQYF. The CDR3 DNA is TGTGCCAGCAGTAGGGAACAGGGGGCCTACGAGCAGTACTTC.

There are many counts of this clonotype. The chain is built from TRBV12-3 or TRBV12-4 and TRBJ1-1; the D gene is possibly TRBD1 (5 bases). Trimming took off 5 bases at V and 0 bases at J, with 13 bases between the two ends. CDR3 length: 15 residues. For the CDR3, the DNA is TGTGCCAGCAGTCGGGGACGGTCCATGAACACTGAAGCTTTCTTT. Amino acids: CASSRGRSMNTEAFF.

In this sample, this clonotype turned up many times. This chain connects TRBV18 to TRBJ1-5; a weak D match, TRBD1 (6 bases). Trimming took 8 bases from V and 4 from J, leaving 12 bases between them. Germline values: CDR1 KGHSH, CDR2 LQKENI. The CDR3 sequence is 13 residues long. Written as DNA, the CDR3 is TGTGCCAGCGCTCAGGGGAGTAATCAGCCCCAGCATTTT. It codes for CASAQGSNQPQHF.

This clonotype was detected many times. The CDR3 sequence: CASSQGTEAFF. The CDR3 DNA reads as TGCGCCAGCAGCCAGGGGACTGAAGCTTTCTTT. The V and J genes are TRBV10-2 and TRBJ1-1, with D maybe TRBD1 (6 bases). Germline V gives CDR1 WSHSY, CDR2 SAAADI. The V end was cut by 6 bases, the J end by 5 bases, with 7 bases between. The length of the CDR3 is 11 residues.

There are a few counts of this clonotype. The rearrangement joins TRBV4-2 to TRBJ2-7, with 13 bases identical to TRBD2. The CDR3 is made up of 16 amino acids. V was pared by 4 bases and J by 1 base, with 4 bases of the junction left unmatched. CDR1 LGHNA and CDR2 YNFKEQ come from the germline V gene. CDR3 region: CASSRETSGGSYEQYF. CDR3 sequence (DNA): TGTGCCAGCAGCCGAGAGACTAGCGGGGGGTCCTACGAGCAGTACTTC.

This clonotype was recorded at least ten times. Germline and junction disagree at one end, which may indicate a read error. This chain joins TRBV7-2 and TRBJ1-1; D remains unclear. The CDR3 extends over 11 amino acids. CDR1 and CDR2 from the germline V gene are SGHTA and FQGNSA. The CDR3 nucleotides read TGTGCCAGCAGCTTCTTCGGTGAAACTTTCTTT. It specifies CASSFFGETFF.

The chain carries TRBV9 and TRBJ2-5; TRBD2 aligns across 9 bases. Germline lookup yields CDR1 SGDLS and CDR2 YYNGEE. V gave up 3 bases and J gave up 3 bases; unmatched junction bases: 9. There are 16 residues in the CDR3. The CDR3 here is CASSASTSGSEETQYF. The CDR3 DNA sequence: TGTGCCAGCAGCGCGTCAACTAGCGGGTCAGAAGAGACCCAGTACTTC.

The chain recombines TRBV4-2 with TRBJ1-5; a possible D gene is TRBD1 (5 bases). V was clipped by 0 bases and J by 3 bases, with 15 bases between them. The CDR3 has 17 amino acids. Per the germline V gene, CDR1 is LGHNA and CDR2 is YNFKEQ. The CDR3 sequence: CASSQESIRATNQPQHF. Written as DNA, the CDR3 is TGTGCCAGCAGCCAAGAATCAATCAGGGCTACCAATCAGCCCCAGCATTTT.

This clonotype was counted a few times. The rearrangement joins TRBV24-1 to TRBJ2-7; 11 bases are a match to TRBD1. This CDR3 has 18 amino acids. The V and J ends lost 2 bases and 6 bases, in that order; junction bases with no gene match: 14. Germline V CDR1 and CDR2: KGHDR, SFDVKD. The CDR3 DNA reads TGTGCCACCAGTGATTCACCGGGACAGGGGGTTGCGTGGGGCGAGCAGTACTTC. This translates into CATSDSPGQGVAWGEQYF.

This clonotype was seen a few times. The chain combines TRBV20-1 with TRBJ2-5, with D perhaps assigned TRBD1 or TRBD2 (5 bases each). Germline V gene data show CDR1 as DFQATT and CDR2 as SNEGSKA (reference sequence). This CDR3 is built from 12 residues. V was shortened by 6 bases and J by 2 bases, with 10 bases between the two germline ends. The CDR3 DNA follows: TGCAGTGCCGGGAACAGGCAAGAGACCCAGTACTTC. This gives the protein CSAGNRQETQYF.

The sample holds a few counts of this clonotype. This CDR3 reads CASSLGSNHEGQYF. The CDR3 nucleotides are TGTGCCAGCAGCCTTGGGTCTAATCACGAGGGACAGTATTTT. The V and J genes are TRBV6-1 and TRBJ2-3; tentative D call: TRBD2 (5 bases). CDR3 length: 14 residues. Germline CDR1 is MNHNS and CDR2 is SASEGT. V was clipped by 6 bases and J by 12 bases, with 22 bases between them.

This clonotype was detected ten times or more. The chain joins TRBV6-2 or TRBV6-3 to TRBJ2-7; 7 bases match TRBD2. This CDR3 region has 13 residues. Germline CDR1 is MNHEY and CDR2 is SVGEGT. The J segment lost 7 bases and the V segment lost 5 bases, leaving 8 bases of the junction unmatched. The DNA for the CDR3 is TGTGCCAGCAGTCTGGGAGGGCCTGGGGAGCAGTACTTC. Translation: CASSLGGPGEQYF.

In this sample, this clonotype turned up many times. The genes are TRBV11-1 and TRBJ2-1; the D gene could be TRBD1 or TRBD2 (5 bases each). This CDR3 contains 15 residues. Trimming stripped 9 bases from V and 0 bases from J, with 15 bases between. Germline V gene sequence: CDR1 SGHAT, CDR2 FQDESV (reference sequence). The CDR3 nucleotides are TGTGCCAGTAAGAACGGGACCAGCTCCTACAATGAGCAGTTCTTC. Its protein is CASKNGTSSYNEQFF.

This clonotype was detected ten times or more. This chain joins TRBV12-3 or TRBV12-4 and TRBJ1-1, with 8 positions matching TRBD1. The CDR3 length is 11 residues. The V and J ends lost 6 bases and 10 bases, in that order; junction bases with no gene match: 4. CDR3 bases: TGTGCCAGCAGCCACGGGACAGGAGCTTTCTTT. This codes for CASSHGTGAFF.

This sequence joins TRBV24-1 and TRBJ1-1; 11 positions agree with TRBD1. The CDR3 has 15 amino acids. V was clipped by 10 bases and J by 3 bases; unmatched bases: 9. Germline CDR1 and CDR2: KGHDR and SFDVKD. CDR3 sequence (DNA): TGTGCCACTAGGACAGGGGGCAGGGGGGACACTGAAGCTTTCTTT. This translates into CATRTGGRGDTEAFF.

V and J are TRBV19 and TRBJ2-7, with 13 bases that match TRBD2. With V trimmed by 4 bases and J by 7 bases, 19 bases remained unmatched. The CDR3 is made up of 19 amino acids. Germline assignment: CDR1 LNHDA and CDR2 SQIVND (reference sequence). The chain's CDR3 is CASSTHHGRTSGRVREQYF. Here the CDR3 DNA reads TGTGCCAGTAGTACACATCATGGACGGACTAGCGGGAGAGTTCGGGAGCAGTACTTC.